Presented here are 7 T cell receptor beta chains from one specimen sequenced in a study of shared T cell receptors in the human thymus. Clones were read by immunoSEQ multiplex PCR, and TCRdb kept only the in-frame ones, dropping some. Seen here are hundreds of thousands of clones, more than 70% observed once, and the top ten hold 0.0094%. These data were also reused for a study on human thymus T cells.

Sequencing was performed on thymocytes. Every receptor here comes from a boy less than two years old with a congenital heart defect.

The chain is built from TRBV14 and TRBJ2-7, with 7 bases aligning to TRBD1. Per the germline V gene, CDR1 is SGHDN and CDR2 is FVKESK. V gave up 4 bases and J gave up 2 bases; unmatched junction bases: 5. The CDR3 spans 14 residues. CDR3 protein: CASSPRDSPYEQYF. CDR3 in DNA: TGTGCCAGCAGCCCCCGGGACAGCCCCTACGAGCAGTACTTC. The full variable domain, with the rest looked up from reference TRBV14 and TRBJ2-7, is EAGVTQFPSHSVIEKGQTVTLRCDPISGHDNLYWYRRVMGKEIKFLLHFVKESKQDESGMPNNRFLAERTGGTYSTLKVQPAELEDSGVYFCASSPRDSPYEQYFGPGTRLTVT.

The V gene is TRBV9, the J gene TRBJ1-1; 7 bases are a match to TRBD1. The germline V gene has CDR1 SGDLS and CDR2 YYNGEE. V gave up 2 bases and J gave up 4 bases; unmatched junction bases: 8. This CDR3 region has 15 residues. The CDR3 coding sequence is TGTGCCAGCAGCGTCTTTCAGGGGGACCGCACTGAAGCTTTCTTT. Protein: CASSVFQGDRTEAFF.

The J gene is TRBJ2-3, the V gene TRBV28; 7 bases match TRBD2. Germline-derived CDR1 and CDR2 are MDHEN and SYDVKM. V was pared by 6 bases and J by 5 bases, with 14 bases of the junction left unmatched. This CDR3 is built from 16 residues. CDR3 sequence (DNA): TGTGCCAGCAGCTCCACCCTAGCGGCTTCACTAGATACGCAGTATTTT. Encoded protein: CASSSTLAASLDTQYF.

J is TRBJ2-7 and V is TRBV14, with a tentative D call TRBD2 (5 bases). Germline CDR1 and CDR2: SGHDN and FVKESK. The V and J ends lost 1 base and 0 bases respectively, with 13 bases between them. This CDR3 comprises 16 residues. CDR3 loop: CASSQGTGSSSYEQYF. DNA of the CDR3: TGTGCCAGCAGCCAAGGTACGGGGTCGAGCTCCTACGAGCAGTACTTC.

V gene TRBV28 combines with J gene TRBJ1-5, with no clear D. The CDR3 is 16 amino acids. From germline, CDR1 is MDHEN and CDR2 SYDVKM. V dropped 5 bases and J dropped 2 bases, with 16 bases sitting between them. Here the CDR3 reads CASSPRGWDGNQPQHF. For the CDR3, the DNA is TGTGCCAGCAGTCCCCGGGGTTGGGATGGCAATCAGCCCCAGCATTTT. The variable domain in full, completed from reference TRBV28 and TRBJ1-5, reads DVKVTQSSRYLVKRTGEKVFLECVQDMDHENMFWYRQDPGLGLRLIYFSYDVKMKEKGDIPEGYSVSREKKERFSLILESASTNQTSMYLCASSPRGWDGNQPQHFGDGTRLSIL.

The chain carries TRBV2 and TRBJ1-1; D call uncertain. Between the trimmed V and J ends, which lost 3 bases and 5 bases, there was a span of 13 bases. Germline CDR1 and CDR2: SNHLY and FYNNEI. The CDR3 length is 14 residues. The CDR3: CASSDGSEGTEAFF. The CDR3 coding sequence is TGTGCCAGCAGTGATGGCAGCGAGGGTACTGAAGCTTTCTTT. Based on the CDR3 plus reference TRBV2 and TRBJ1-1, the full variable domain is EPEVTQTPSHQVTQMGQEVILRCVPISNHLYFYWYRQILGQKVEFLVSFYNNEISEKSEIFDDQFSVERPDGSNFTLKIRSTKLEDSAMYFCASSDGSEGTEAFFGQGTRLTVV.

The CDR3 DNA follows: TGTGCCACCAGCAGAAAGCCTTTAACCCGGACACGGGAGGGCAGCTACACCTTC. Protein product: CATSRKPLTRTREGSYTF. This chain links TRBV15 with TRBJ1-2; D perhaps matches TRBD1 (5 bases). V lost 2 bases to trimming and J lost 9 bases, with 28 bases between them. CDR3 length: 18 residues. The germline CDR1 and CDR2 sequences are LNHNV and YYDKDF (reference sequence).